This T cell receptor (beta chain) was sequenced in a study of cytomegalovirus exposure and HLA in healthy donors (dated by TCRdb to the late 2010s). For the wider study: In an earlier analysis of under 600 of the donors, approximately 300 Gb of sequence data and approximately 100 million unique TCR beta sequences from roughly 200 million T cells were reported. An early release covering 550 to 700 HLA-typed donors comprised about 320 gigabases of sequencing data and around 80 million unique TCR sequences. Of the 350 to 450 genotyped donors, less than 90% were placed in the genetic ancestry cluster associated with self-reported Caucasian donors. The aim of the study was to test whether cataloging public T cell receptors could identify signatures of past pathogen exposure. The T cell repertoires of roughly 660 subjects were profiled by immunosequencing and related to cytomegalovirus serostatus. A separate validation cohort of 100 to 150 different subjects was used in addition to the approximately 670-subject first cohort. To predict cytomegalovirus infection status, the study brought together high-throughput TCR immunosequencing, statistical association of individual TCRs with disease status, and machine learning. A later analysis re-analyzed previously published TCR beta repertoires from 550 to 700 donors and added high-resolution HLA genotyping to study TCR occurrence patterns. In the later analysis, no new phenotypic data were used to find candidate immune exposures; instead, reliance was placed on TCR beta sequences and their occurrence across donors. To decide whether each TCR beta V gene segment behaved as functional or pseudogenic, an earlier analysis of approximately 620 of the donors relied on high-throughput TCR beta sequencing. Donor age, sex, ethnicity and CMV serostatus were collected together with the repertoire data. In a later genetic analysis, genome-wide SNP genotypes for about 65% of the roughly 670 donors were used, and that subset was treated as a discovery cohort. All discovery cohort repertoires had been generated using a single sequencing platform. HLA typing included class I and class II loci at four-digit resolution. Typing coverage differed by locus: A, B, C, DRB1 and DQB1 were typed in about 629-630 donors, DQA1 in approximately 520, DPA1 in over 600, and DPB1 in 400 to 480. A handful of DR-DQ haplotypes were handled as single units for association and clustering because linkage in the cohort was strong. On average, about 240,000 unique TCR beta nucleotide sequences were sequenced per donor among some 430 genotyped donors of the cohort, with 15% to 20% of those sequences being non-productive. What the authors observed across the whole study: Sequencing depth was assumed to be roughly uniform across donors in the presence/absence analyses, though that assumption may not hold. In both the original and validation cohorts, the classifier was reported to diagnose cytomegalovirus status with high specificity and sensitivity. In a later genetic analysis, fewer N-insertions in productive TCRs were reported among donors in an Asian-associated ancestry cluster than the roughly 700-donor mean. Because HLA typing was missing for some donors at each locus, association tests included only the typed subset. This cohort had only TCR beta chains sequenced, and the lack of alpha or paired-chain data limited which features could be detected. In a later analysis, HLA-associated TCR beta chains showed more clonal expansion and lower generation probabilities than non-associated chains that were equally common. A later analysis reported that several top co-occurrence clusters appeared linked to parvovirus B19, influenza, CMV and Epstein-Barr virus. A few of the identified cytomegalovirus-associated TCR beta chains were confirmed in vitro to be specific for cytomegalovirus antigens. When HLA alleles, especially DR and DQ, strongly co-occurred, TCR associations were difficult to assign to individual alleles. In a later analysis, most CMV-associated TCR beta chains were found to appear HLA-restricted, with HLA associations seemingly driven largely by CMV exposure. The 87-base-pair reads could not distinguish some IMGT-functional V segments, including TRBV6-2 and TRBV6-3, so those segments were excluded. A cluster of highly shared sequence variants was judged likely to represent a technical artifact of the sequencing pipeline. In a later analysis, the rate of TCR association differed among HLA loci, with DRB1 alleles having the most associated TCRs and HLA-C alleles having the fewest. V-gene and J-gene trimming of TCR beta chains was associated with a missense DCLRE1C variant in a later genetic analysis, and the association was replicated in an independent cohort. Because counts were too low, roughly 17 rarely observed V segments, including chromosome 9 orphons, were left out of the earlier analysis of approximately 500 of the donors. The authors suggested that the approach could potentially be extended to other disease states and immunological phenotypes. Broadly in line with IMGT annotations, most TCR beta V segments showed up in productive rearrangements about 90% or about 30% of the time in an earlier analysis of approximately 600 of the donors. CMV serostatus was the only immune exposure information available for the cohort. A total of about 150 TCR beta chains were listed by the study as associated with cytomegalovirus. A further reported finding was that TCR beta sequences accurately predicted the HLA-A and HLA-B alleles for most subjects in the first cohort. Correlated functional status among segregating V segments might be attributable to linkage disequilibrium, but an unknown experimental factor could not be ruled out. While some public TCRs were present in many individuals, most TCR sequences turned up only very rarely across donors. At a false discovery rate of 0.05, a later analysis linked about 17,000 TCR beta sequences to specific HLA alleles.

The cohort comprised some 730 healthy bone marrow donors. Cohort members were all nominally healthy when sampled, although unrecorded immune exposures were likely present. The donor was CMV seronegative and belonged to the group of 350 to 400 seronegative cohort members. A peripheral blood sample was collected from each donor, and TCR beta sequencing was performed on peripheral blood mononuclear cells. Genomic DNA was extracted from the blood cell samples with the Qiagen DNeasy Blood Extraction Kit. There are 15 amino acids in the CDR3, from cysteine to phenylalanine inclusive. The only DNA kept is the CDR3, 45 bases in frame from the first base. As encoded in the germline V gene (reference sequence), CDR1 is MNHNY while CDR2 is SVGAGI. V loses 6 bases at its end and J loses 4 bases; junction bases beyond the gene matches: 8. As for this clone: The antigen it recognizes is unknown. No qualities accompany the bases; no much larger clone lies one base away.

Libraries came from the immunoSEQ multiplex PCR assay. The multiplex PCR relied on a mix of 60 forward primers for TCR Vbeta segments and 13 reverse primers for TCR Jbeta segments. Amplification of the CDR3 region of rearranged TCR beta genes was performed with a multiplex PCR assay on genomic DNA. On the Illumina HiSeq System, the amplified TCR beta libraries were sequenced as 87-base-pair reads. Per the source publication's procedure: A later analysis tallied approximately 87 million unique TCR beta chains across the 650 to 750 repertoires, and roughly 11 million of those chains were shared by two or more donors. A nearest-neighbor algorithm error-corrected the raw reads and collapsed the reads into unique sequences, merging closely related sequences to remove PCR and sequencing errors. V, D and J gene segments were assigned by aligning CDR3 sequences to IMGT reference sequences. For a sequence to be retained, a match of at least six nucleotides to both a V gene segment and a J gene segment was required. A rearrangement counted as productive if the CDR3 had no stop codons and remained in frame with V and J, and every other rearrangement counted as non-productive. Following IMGT convention, CDR3 was defined as the stretch from the second conserved V-encoded cysteine up to the conserved J-encoded phenylalanine. Sequences without an unambiguous match to a single V gene segment were excluded from the earlier analysis of a few hundred of the donors. In an earlier analysis of 587 of the donors, a V segment was called functional when productive rearrangements were above 56.7%, and segregating when the standard deviation between donors exceeded 5%. To diagnose cytomegalovirus status from the catalog of TCR beta chain sequences, a statistical classification framework was built. A later analysis assigned V and J genes by comparing TCR nucleotide sequences with IMGT/GENE-DB human TR gene sequences. A later analysis assigned CDR3 sequences and most-parsimonious VDJ recombination scenarios with the TCRdist pipeline. In a later analysis, each TCR beta chain was defined by its CDR3 amino acid sequence together with its V-gene family, and reads lacking a unique V-gene family were excluded. To address suspected cross-contamination and a sequencing artifact, a later analysis removed under 600 highly shared, low-generation-probability nucleotide sequences. In a later analysis, a clonal expansion index was calculated for each public chain from normalized within-repertoire ranks of inferred template counts. In a later analysis, generation probabilities were computed using a VDJ recombination model fitted to out-of-frame rearrangements, and the results were checked against IGoR. In a later analysis, hypergeometric tests were used to score TCR-TCR, TCR-HLA and TCR-CMV co-occurrence, with a repertoire-size bias correction applied to TCR pairs. False discovery rates were estimated in a later analysis by permuting HLA or CMV assignments 20 times. In a later analysis, co-occurring TCRs were grouped using DBSCAN, with TCRdist sequence similarity added in when clustering inside HLA-allele-positive subsets. Repertoires with fewer than 30,000 or more than 120,000 public chains were left out of co-occurrence clustering, as were a handful of repertoires with anomalous nucleotide sharing. TCRdb took over this immuneACCESS table, retaining in-frame rearrangements with V and J assigned. Such tables are incomplete; in checked studies, under half of the missing clones stem from an unresolved V gene, and the remainder is unexplained. The V and J calls and clone size come from that table; D and trimming were worked out from the DNA. This sample lists some 140,000 clones; around 77% were detected once. The top ten hold around 2% of the sample.

Sequences were obtained from PBMCs. The rearrangement combines TRBV6-6 with TRBJ2-7; 11 of the junction bases match TRBD2. This receptor was identified in a man between 25 and 39 years old in good health and CMV-seronegative. CDR3 reads: CASSGTSGSLYEQYF. The nucleotides are TGTGCCAGCAGCGGCACTAGCGGGAGTTTATACGAGCAGTACTTC.